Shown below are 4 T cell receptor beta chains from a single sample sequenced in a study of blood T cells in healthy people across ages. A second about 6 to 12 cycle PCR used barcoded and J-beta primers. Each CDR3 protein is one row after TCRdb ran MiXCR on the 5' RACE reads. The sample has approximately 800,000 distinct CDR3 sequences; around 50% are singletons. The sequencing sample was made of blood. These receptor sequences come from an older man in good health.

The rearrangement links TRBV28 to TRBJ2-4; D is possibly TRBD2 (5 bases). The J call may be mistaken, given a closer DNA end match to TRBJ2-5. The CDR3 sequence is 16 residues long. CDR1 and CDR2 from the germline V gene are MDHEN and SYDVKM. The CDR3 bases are TGTGCCAGCAGTTTATGGACGCGACGGGATATGGGGACCCAGTACTTC. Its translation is CASSLWTRRDMGTQYF.

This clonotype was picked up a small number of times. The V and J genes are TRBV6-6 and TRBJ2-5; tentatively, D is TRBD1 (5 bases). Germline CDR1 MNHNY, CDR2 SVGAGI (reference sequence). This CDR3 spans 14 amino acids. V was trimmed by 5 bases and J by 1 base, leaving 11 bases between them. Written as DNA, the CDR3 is TGTGCCAGCAGTCCGCAGGGTACCCAAGAGACCCAGTACTTC. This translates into CASSPQGTQETQYF.

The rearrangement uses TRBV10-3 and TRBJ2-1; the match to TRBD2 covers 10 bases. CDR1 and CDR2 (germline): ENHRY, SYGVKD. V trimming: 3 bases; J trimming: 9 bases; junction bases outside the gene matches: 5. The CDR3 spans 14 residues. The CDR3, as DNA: TGTGCCATCAGTGACTCTAGCGGGAGACGTGAGCAGTTCTTC. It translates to CAISDSSGRREQFF.

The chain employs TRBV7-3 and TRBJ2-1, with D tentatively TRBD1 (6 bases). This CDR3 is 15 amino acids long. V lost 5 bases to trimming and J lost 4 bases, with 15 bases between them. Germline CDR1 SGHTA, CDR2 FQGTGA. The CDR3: CASSLGPGEYNEQFF. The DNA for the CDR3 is TGTGCCAGCAGCCTTGGCCCAGGGGAGTACAATGAGCAGTTCTTC.